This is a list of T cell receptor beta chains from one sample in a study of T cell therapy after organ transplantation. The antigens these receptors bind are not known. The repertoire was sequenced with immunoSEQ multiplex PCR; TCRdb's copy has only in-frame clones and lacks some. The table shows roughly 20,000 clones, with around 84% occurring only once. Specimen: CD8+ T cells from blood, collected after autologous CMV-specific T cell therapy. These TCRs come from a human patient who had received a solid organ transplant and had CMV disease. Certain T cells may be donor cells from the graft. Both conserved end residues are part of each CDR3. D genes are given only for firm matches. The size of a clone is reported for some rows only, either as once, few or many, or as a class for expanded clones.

CDR3 DNA: TGTGCCAGCAGTTTACTAGCGGGGGGGCATGAATCCGGGGAGCTGTTTTTT; CDR3 protein: CASSLLAGGHESGELFF; clone size: -; V gene: TRBV27; J gene: TRBJ2-2; D gene: TRBD2
CDR3 DNA: TGTGCCAGCCGTATAACAGGGGGCCTTACCTACGAGCAGTACTTC; CDR3 protein: CASRITGGLTYEQYF; clone size: -; V gene: TRBV27; J gene: TRBJ2-7; D gene: TRBD1
CDR3 DNA: TGTGCCAGCAGTGCAACTCAGGGTGGTGAGCAGTTCTTC; CDR3 protein: CASSATQGGEQFF; clone size: -; V gene: TRBV27; J gene: TRBJ2-1; D gene: -
CDR3 DNA: TGTGCCAGCAAGCCCAGTAATTGGATGAACACTGAAGCTTTCTTT; CDR3 protein: CASKPSNWMNTEAFF; clone size: -; V gene: TRBV27; J gene: TRBJ1-1; D gene: -
CDR3 DNA: TGTGCCAGCAGTACGGGGTGGGCCGAGTACTTC; CDR3 protein: CASSTGWAEYF; clone size: -; V gene: TRBV6-6; J gene: TRBJ2-5; D gene: -
CDR3 DNA: TGTGCCAGCAGCTTAGGGGATTATGAGCAGTTCTTC; CDR3 protein: CASSLGDYEQFF; clone size: few; V gene: TRBV5-6; J gene: TRBJ2-1; D gene: -
CDR3 DNA: TGTGCCAGCAGTGAAACAGACGGGAACTACAATGAGCAGTTCTTC; CDR3 protein: CASSETDGNYNEQFF; clone size: -; V gene: TRBV6-1; J gene: TRBJ2-1; D gene: -
CDR3 DNA: TGTGCCAGCAGCTATCCCCGGGGTCAGCGAACTAACTATGGCTACACCTTC; CDR3 protein: CASSYPRGQRTNYGYTF; clone size: -; V gene: TRBV7-9; J gene: TRBJ1-2; D gene: -
CDR3 DNA: TGTGCCAGCAGCTTAGTGACTAGCGGGGATACGCAGTATTTT; CDR3 protein: CASSLVTSGDTQYF; clone size: -; V gene: TRBV7-2; J gene: TRBJ2-3; D gene: TRBD2
CDR3 DNA: TGTGCCAGCAGCGCCCTCGGGACAGCCAACTTTATGAACACTGAAGCTTTCTTT; CDR3 protein: CASSALGTANFMNTEAFF; clone size: -; V gene: TRBV7-9; J gene: TRBJ1-1; D gene: TRBD1
CDR3 DNA: TGTGCCAGCAGCTTAGGCATGGGACTAGCGGGCTCCACAGATACGCAGTATTTT; CDR3 protein: CASSLGMGLAGSTDTQYF; clone size: -; V gene: TRBV11-2; J gene: TRBJ2-3; D gene: TRBD2
CDR3 DNA: TGTGCCAGCACCAATAGTCGGGACCTTTCCACCTTC; CDR3 protein: CASTNSRDLSTF; clone size: -; V gene: TRBV6-6; J gene: TRBJ1-2; D gene: -
CDR3 DNA: TGTGCCAGCTCACTACCAAGTATTAGGCCACTATACAATGAGCAGTTCTTC; CDR3 protein: CASSLPSIRPLYNEQFF; clone size: -; V gene: TRBV18; J gene: TRBJ2-1; D gene: -
CDR3 DNA: TGTGCCAGCAGTTATGGAGCGGGAGGCTACGAGCAGTACTTC; CDR3 protein: CASSYGAGGYEQYF; clone size: -; V gene: TRBV6-5; J gene: TRBJ2-7; D gene: TRBD2
CDR3 DNA: TGTGCCATTATTGCGGGACAGGGGGCGAATGAGCAGTTCTTC; CDR3 protein: CAIIAGQGANEQFF; clone size: -; V gene: TRBV10-3; J gene: TRBJ2-1; D gene: TRBD1
CDR3 DNA: TGTGCCAGCAGATACCTTGATGAGCAGTTCTTC; CDR3 protein: CASRYLDEQFF; clone size: -; V gene: TRBV11-2; J gene: TRBJ2-1; D gene: -
CDR3 DNA: TGTGCCAGTAGTACTCAAGGGTATAGCAATCAGCCCCAGCATTTT; CDR3 protein: CASSTQGYSNQPQHF; clone size: -; V gene: TRBV19; J gene: TRBJ1-5; D gene: -
CDR3 DNA: TGTGCCAGCAGCCCAGGCCCCAGGCAGGGGGCTGGGGATACGCAGTATTTT; CDR3 protein: CASSPGPRQGAGDTQYF; clone size: -; V gene: TRBV7-6; J gene: TRBJ2-3; D gene: TRBD1
CDR3 DNA: TGCGCCAGCAGTCTGACTAGCGGGAGCCGGGAGACCCAGTACTTC; CDR3 protein: CASSLTSGSRETQYF; clone size: -; V gene: TRBV4-1; J gene: TRBJ2-5; D gene: TRBD2
CDR3 DNA: TGCGCCAGCAGCCTTGAGCTTGGGTCTACTAACTATGGCTACACCTTC; CDR3 protein: CASSLELGSTNYGYTF; clone size: -; V gene: TRBV4-1; J gene: TRBJ1-2; D gene: -